One and the same sample provided the 8 T cell receptor beta chains below, sequenced in a study of CD4 T cells in relation to SARS-CoV-2 and coronaviruses. The unexposed donors gave CD4+ T cells in 2011-2018, prior to COVID-19. The cells were cultured for approximately 10 days before CD4+ T cells were isolated. Profiling relied on immunoSEQ multiplex PCR, and the TCRdb table lists in-frame clones only, not all of them. This sample carries more than 20,000 clones, 75% of them seen once, and the ten largest clones take roughly 13%. Antigens for these TCRs are unknown. The material sequenced was CD4+ T cells from PBMCs, cultured in vitro. These receptors originate from a human donor in good health.

V and J are TRBV5-1 and TRBJ1-6; maybe TRBD1 (5 bases). CDR3 length: 15 residues. Germline V CDR1 and CDR2: SGHRS, YFSETQ. Trimming took off 2 bases at V and 7 bases at J, with 13 bases between the two ends. CDR3 DNA sequence: TGCGCCAGCAGCTTAGGGGCAAGTGAGAATTCACCCCTCCACTTT. It is translated as CASSLGASENSPLHF.

The rearrangement joins TRBV5-1 to TRBJ1-4; D may be TRBD1 (5 bases). The V end lost 4 bases, the J end lost 15 bases, and 22 bases lay between the germline ends. This CDR3 comprises 14 residues. Germline V gene sequence: CDR1 SGHRS, CDR2 YFSETQ. The CDR3 sequence is CASSPTRGRGTVFF. CDR3 DNA: TGCGCCAGCAGCCCTACTCGGGGCCGTGGAACGGTGTTTTTT.

The rearrangement uses TRBV3-1 (or the pseudogene TRBV3-2) and TRBJ2-7; 7 bases are shared with TRBD2. Trimming removed 0 bases from V and 3 bases from J; junction bases left unmatched: 8. The CDR3 is 16 residues long. Germline V gives CDR1 LGHDT, CDR2 YNNKEL (reference sequence). This chain's CDR3 is CASSQDWEGMIYEQYF. Here the CDR3 DNA reads TGTGCCAGCAGCCAAGATTGGGAGGGCATGATCTACGAGCAGTACTTC.

The chain employs TRBV25-1 and TRBJ2-1; 8 nucleotides agree with TRBD2. The CDR3 sequence is 15 residues long. The V segment lost 2 bases and the J segment 2 bases; nucleotides outside the gene matches: 2. Per the germline V gene, CDR1 is MGHDK and CDR2 is SYGVNS. The CDR3 DNA is TGTGCCAGCAGTGAACCGGGACTAGCCTACAATGAGCAGTTCTTC. Translated: CASSEPGLAYNEQFF.

The chain carries TRBV11-2 and TRBJ2-3; D not resolved. Trimming pared 2 bases from V and 7 bases from J, leaving 13 bases between. Germline CDR1 SGHAT, CDR2 FQNNGV. The CDR3 covers 14 residues. CDR3 nucleotides: TGTGCCAGCAGCTTATTCGCCGTCCGGAATACGCAGTATTTT. Translated: CASSLFAVRNTQYF.

V is TRBV5-1 and J is TRBJ1-2, with 8 bases that match TRBD1. Germline V gene lookup returns CDR1 SGHRS and CDR2 YFSETQ. The CDR3 totals 15 residues. J was trimmed by 7 bases and V by 5 bases; bases with no gene match: 13. CDR3 sequence (DNA): TGCGCCAGCAGGACAGGGGCCGGGGCGGAGAGTGGCTACACCTTC. It translates to CASRTGAGAESGYTF.

This sequence joins TRBV11-2 and TRBJ2-7; D perhaps matches TRBD2 (5 bases). The CDR3 consists of 14 residues. CDR1 SGHAT and CDR2 FQNNGV come from the germline V gene. Trimming removed 2 bases from V and 4 bases from J, with 12 bases in between. The CDR3 here is CASSLSGLKYEQYF. CDR3 in DNA: TGTGCCAGCAGCTTATCTGGACTTAAGTACGAGCAGTACTTC. Supplemented by reference TRBV11-2 and TRBJ2-7, the full variable domain reads EAGVAQSPRYKIIEKRQSVAFWCNPISGHATLYWYQQILGQGPKLLIQFQNNGVVDDSQLPKDRFSAERLKGVDSTLKIQPAKLEDSAVYLCASSLSGLKYEQYFGPGTRLTVT.

This chain connects TRBV18 to TRBJ2-5, with unresolved D. Germline lookup yields CDR1 KGHSH and CDR2 LQKENI. CDR3 length: 14 residues. V shed 3 bases and J shed 2 bases, with 10 bases lying between them. CDR3 nucleotides: TGTGCCAGCTCACCTAGCAGGATACAAGAGACCCAGTACTTC. Its translation is CASSPSRIQETQYF.